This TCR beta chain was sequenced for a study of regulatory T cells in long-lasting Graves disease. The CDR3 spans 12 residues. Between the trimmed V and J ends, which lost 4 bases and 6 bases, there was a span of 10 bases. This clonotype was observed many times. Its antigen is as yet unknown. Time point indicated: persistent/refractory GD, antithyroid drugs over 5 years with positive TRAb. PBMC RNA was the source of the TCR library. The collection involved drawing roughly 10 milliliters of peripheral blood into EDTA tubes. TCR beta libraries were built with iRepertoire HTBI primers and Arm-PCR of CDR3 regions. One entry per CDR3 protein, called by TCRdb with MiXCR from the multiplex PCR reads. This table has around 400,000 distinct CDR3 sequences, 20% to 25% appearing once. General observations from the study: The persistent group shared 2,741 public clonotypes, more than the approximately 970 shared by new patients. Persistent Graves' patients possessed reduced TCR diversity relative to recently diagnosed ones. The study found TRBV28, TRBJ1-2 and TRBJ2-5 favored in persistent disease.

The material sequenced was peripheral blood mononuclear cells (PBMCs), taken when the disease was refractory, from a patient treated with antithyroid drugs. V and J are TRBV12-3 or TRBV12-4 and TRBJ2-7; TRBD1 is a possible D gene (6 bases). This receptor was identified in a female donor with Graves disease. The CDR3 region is CASSWQGLEQYF. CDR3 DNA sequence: TGTGCCAGCAGTTGGCAGGGGCTCGAGCAGTACTTC.